In its sample, the clone carrying this T cell receptor beta chain was seen a few times. This specimen belongs to a study of blood T cell repertoires in COVID-19. Method: immunoSEQ multiplex PCR; TCRdb's copy keeps in-frame clones and lacks some. The sample records fewer than 450,000 clones, 87% being singletons. CDR1 and CDR2 from the germline V gene are ENHRY and SYGVKD. The CDR3 is 11 amino acids. V dropped 7 bases and J dropped 3 bases, with 7 bases sitting between them. Sequenced: peripheral blood. The J gene is TRBJ2-7, the V gene TRBV10-3; the D is unclear. This sequence originates from a woman in her forties or fifties with COVID-19, enrolled during active disease. The CDR3 DNA follows: TGTGCCATCAACGGTGGCTACGAGCAGTACTTC. Its protein product is CAINGGYEQYF.